The 32 T cell receptor beta chains given below trace back to one sample, sequenced in a study of human T cells and chemical hapten exposure (dated by TCRdb to about 2021). According to the study, the label for this sample's time point signals: patch test 3, about 24 weeks after DPC sensitization. According to the study, the label for this sample's treatment or condition signals: therapeutic diphenylcyclopropenone sensitization with weekly scalp DPC. Libraries were prepared through RACE. Data came from a NextSeq 500. Using fastp trimming at Q25 and MiXCR clonotype assembly, TCRdb reanalyzed the public sequencing data and kept in-frame beta chains. Rows merge per CDR3 protein into single entries with the most common DNA and genes. The sample table records about 58,000 distinct CDR3 sequences; around an eighth of these occur just once. 2% to 3% of the sample is held by the ten biggest clonotypes. Sequencing was performed on whole blood, taken in connection with sensitization to the hapten diphenylcyclopropenone (DPC). These TCRs come from a man aged 25-40 years with alopecia areata. Some clones in this sample may be carry-over from other donors' samples.

A few counts support this clonotype. The J gene is TRBJ1-6, the V gene TRBV20-1; no firm D call. CDR1 and CDR2 from the germline V gene are DFQATT and SNEGSKA (reference sequence). CDR3 size: 15 residues. V was cut by 0 bases and J by 6 bases, with 12 bases left in between. The CDR3: CSARDLQTRNSPLHF. The CDR3 DNA reads TGCAGTGCTAGAGATTTACAGACCCGTAATTCACCCCTCCACTTT.

In its sample, this clonotype was seen a few times. CDR3 bases: TGTGCCAGCAGCTCCAACAGGGGCCGTGCCGGGGAGCTGTTTTTT. Its protein is CASSSNRGRAGELFF. The genes are TRBV7-7 and TRBJ2-2, with 7 positions matching TRBD1. Per the germline V gene, CDR1 is SSHAT and CDR2 is FNYEAQ (reference sequence). Losses at the gene ends were 4 bases for V and 6 bases for J; bases not matched to a gene: 8. CDR3 size: 15 residues.

There are a few counts of this clonotype. The chain recombines TRBV7-9 with TRBJ2-7; the D gene is possibly TRBD1 (5 bases). V was cut by 3 bases and J by 6 bases, with 12 bases left in between. This CDR3 is 13 amino acids long. Germline V lookup: CDR1 SEHNR, CDR2 FQNEAQ (reference sequence). The CDR3 spells CASSFPGLFEQYF. CDR3 DNA sequence: TGTGCCAGCAGCTTTCCAGGGTTATTCGAGCAGTACTTC.

The chain recombines TRBV9 with TRBJ2-5; D unresolved. Germline loops: CDR1 SGDLS, CDR2 YYNGEE. Trimming took 4 bases from V and 2 from J, leaving 9 bases between them. The CDR3 loop spans 13 amino acids. CDR3 nucleotides: TGTGCCAGCAGCCTGGGGAATCAAGAGACCCAGTACTTC. Translation gives CASSLGNQETQYF.

The J gene is TRBJ1-2, the V gene TRBV7-9; the D is unclear. The germline CDR1 and CDR2 sequences are SEHNR and FQNEAQ (reference sequence). V was shortened by 7 bases and J by 3 bases, with 21 bases between the two germline ends. The CDR3 totals 16 residues. The CDR3 coding sequence is TGTGCCAGCACCCTAAACGATCCCGCAGGTTACTATGGCTACACCTTC. Its translation is CASTLNDPAGYYGYTF.

The V gene is TRBV10-2, the J gene TRBJ1-1; 7 nucleotides line up with TRBD1. Germline V gives CDR1 WSHSY, CDR2 SAAADI. This CDR3 has 14 amino acids. Germline trimming cut 8 bases from V and 5 bases from J; bases unmatched to any gene: 11. CDR3 region: CASVQDRAVTEAFF. The DNA for the CDR3 is TGCGCCAGCGTGCAAGACAGGGCAGTGACTGAAGCTTTCTTT.

This clonotype was counted only a few times. The chain joins TRBV10-3 to TRBJ2-7; 12 bases align to TRBD1. CDR1 ENHRY and CDR2 SYGVKD come from the germline V gene. Germline trimming cut 5 bases from V and 4 bases from J; bases unmatched to any gene: 6. The CDR3 totals 15 residues. CDR3: CAISRGTGGAYEQYF. The CDR3 DNA follows: TGTGCCATCAGTCGCGGGACAGGGGGCGCGTACGAGCAGTACTTC.

This clonotype was counted a few times. The J gene is TRBJ2-3, the V gene TRBV2, with TRBD2 identical over 9 bases. The V gene end was trimmed by 0 bases and the J gene end by 2 bases; junction bases not matched to a gene: 3. Germline values: CDR1 SNHLY, CDR2 FYNNEI. The CDR3 is made up of 16 amino acids. The CDR3 sequence: CASSEASGGVTDTQYF. In DNA form, the CDR3 reads TGTGCCAGCAGTGAAGCTAGCGGGGGAGTCACAGATACGCAGTATTTT.

This clonotype was observed a single time. This clone may be a read error of a much larger clone one base away. The chain uses TRBV7-9 and TRBJ1-1; no clear D gene. CDR3 length equals 14 residues. Germline V gene lookup returns CDR1 SEHNR and CDR2 FQNEAQ (reference sequence). The CDR3 loop is CASSFSRRNSEAFF. CDR3 nucleotide sequence: TGTGCCAGCAGCTTTTCCCGGAGGAACTCTGAAGCTTTCTTT.

This clonotype was observed many times. The CDR3 reads CASSFSSGGYNQPQHF. The CDR3 nucleotides are TGTGCCAGCAGCTTTTCCTCCGGAGGGTACAATCAGCCCCAGCATTTT. The chain uses TRBV7-9 and TRBJ1-5, with D hard to call. V was pared by 3 bases and J by 3 bases, with 15 bases between. Germline values: CDR1 SEHNR, CDR2 FQNEAQ (reference sequence). This CDR3 is 16 amino acids long.

This clonotype was counted a few times. This chain uses TRBV7-9 with TRBJ2-1; D gene uncertain. V gave up 7 bases and J gave up 8 bases, with 9 bases separating them. The CDR3 contains 11 residues. CDR1 is SEHNR, CDR2 FQNEAQ, per germline (reference sequence). The CDR3 reads CASIVGDEQFF. As DNA, the CDR3 is TGTGCCAGCATTGTCGGCGATGAGCAGTTCTTC.

This clonotype has just a few counts. The chain employs TRBV12-3 or TRBV12-4 and TRBJ2-3; D possibly corresponds to TRBD1 (6 bases). Trimming left V 0 bases short and J 0 bases short, with 7 bases between. This CDR3 contains 15 residues. The CDR3 protein is CASSLATGSTDTQYF. In DNA, the CDR3 is TGTGCCAGCAGTTTAGCGACAGGCAGCACAGATACGCAGTATTTT.

This clonotype was seen a handful of times. This chain connects TRBV13 to TRBJ2-3, with TRBD1 identical over 10 bases. The CDR3 has 14 amino acids. J gave up 6 bases and V 5 bases, and 5 bases lay outside the gene matches. Germline CDR1 reads PRHDT; CDR2 reads FYEKMQ (reference sequence). The CDR3 coding sequence is TGTGCCAGCAGCAATCGACAGGGGGCTGATACGCAGTATTTT. Encoded protein: CASSNRQGADTQYF.

This clonotype was counted between two and nine times. The J gene is TRBJ2-3, the V gene TRBV11-2; 10 bases agree with TRBD2. Germline CDR1 is SGHAT and CDR2 is FQNNGV. V shed 1 base, J shed 0 bases, and the junction held 13 bases outside the gene matches. CDR3 length: 20 amino acids. Here the CDR3 DNA reads TGTGCCAGCAGCTTAGGCGAACCTAGCGGGGGTTTCTTCAGCACAGATACGCAGTATTTT. It codes for CASSLGEPSGGFFSTDTQYF.

This clonotype was seen repeatedly, ten times or more. The rearrangement links TRBV2 to TRBJ2-3; D is unclear. Germline V lookup: CDR1 SNHLY, CDR2 FYNNEI. Trimming removed 3 bases at V and 2 bases at J, with 9 bases between. The CDR3 consists of 14 residues. This CDR3 reads CASSDSSITDTQYF. CDR3 in DNA: TGTGCCAGCAGTGATAGCTCCATCACAGATACGCAGTATTTT.

This chain uses TRBV5-5 with TRBJ2-3; 9 bases line up with TRBD1. Trimming at V came to 4 bases and at J to 6 bases, leaving 9 bases not matched to a gene. The CDR3 is 15 residues long. Germline CDR1 SGHKS, CDR2 YYEKEE (reference sequence). The CDR3: CASSGPGTGWDTQYF. The DNA of the CDR3 is TGTGCCAGCAGCGGGCCCGGGACAGGGTGGGATACGCAGTATTTT.

This clonotype was seen only a few times. The CDR3 DNA reads TGTGCCAGCAGCTTAGGACAGGGGAGTCTCTCCTACAATGAGCAGTTCTTC. Translating gives CASSLGQGSLSYNEQFF. The rearrangement links TRBV7-2 to TRBJ2-1, with 8 positions matching TRBD1. This CDR3 contains 17 residues. Trimming at V came to 1 base and at J to 0 bases, leaving 5 bases not matched to a gene. Germline values: CDR1 SGHTA, CDR2 FQGNSA.

The CDR3 DNA follows: TGTGCCAGCACGCCGGGGGACGACGAGCAGTACTTC. This gives the protein CASTPGDDEQYF. V usage is TRBV2 and J usage is TRBJ2-7; D is perhaps TRBD2 (6 bases). V was trimmed by 7 bases and J by 5 bases, leaving 12 bases between them. The germline V gene encodes CDR1 SNHLY and CDR2 FYNNEI. CDR3 length: 12 amino acids.

This clonotype came up a few times. This chain connects TRBV5-1 to TRBJ2-5; D possibly corresponds to TRBD2 (6 bases). V lost 1 base, J lost 3 bases, and 7 bases lay in between. The CDR3 extends over 13 amino acids. Looked up from germline, CDR1 is SGHRS and CDR2 is YFSETQ. As DNA, the CDR3 is TGCGCCAGCAGCTTGCCGGGGGAAGAGACCCAGTACTTC. This codes for CASSLPGEETQYF. The full variable domain, rest sourced from reference TRBV5-1 and TRBJ2-5, is KAGVTQTPRYLIKTRGQQVTLSCSPISGHRSVSWYQQTPGQGLQFLFEYFSETQRNKGNFPGRFSGRQFSNSRSEMNVSTLELGDSALYLCASSLPGEETQYFGPGTRLLVL.

This clonotype was seen many times. V gene TRBV4-2 combines with J gene TRBJ1-1; D may be TRBD1 (5 bases). From germline, CDR1 is LGHNA and CDR2 YNFKEQ. V was shortened by 0 bases and J by 8 bases, with 10 bases between the two germline ends. The CDR3 length is 13 residues. CDR3 region: CASSQERGLEAFF. For the CDR3, the DNA is TGTGCCAGCAGCCAAGAAAGGGGCTTGGAAGCTTTCTTT.

Many counts were recorded for this clonotype. This chain links TRBV11-2 with TRBJ2-7; D is uncertain. The germline V gene has CDR1 SGHAT and CDR2 FQNNGV. Trimming took 4 bases from V and 2 from J, leaving 3 bases between them. The CDR3 loop spans 11 amino acids. As DNA, the CDR3 is TGTGCCAGCAGCTCCGCCTACGAGCAGTACTTC. Translation: CASSSAYEQYF.

This clonotype occurred many times. The chain is built from TRBV29-1 and TRBJ2-7; D unresolved. V was shortened by 7 bases and J by 4 bases, with 14 bases between the two germline ends. CDR1 and CDR2 (germline): SQVTM, ANQGSEA. CDR3 length: 12 residues. The CDR3 region is CSAFAAGYEQYF. The CDR3 bases are TGCAGCGCTTTCGCCGCCGGATACGAGCAGTACTTC.

This clonotype occurred a few times. A much larger clone differs by one base, so this may be a read error. The J gene is TRBJ2-6, the V gene TRBV12-3 or TRBV12-4; D unresolved. The length of the CDR3 is 15 residues. CDR3 nucleotide sequence: TGTGCCAGCAGTCCGTCAAGCTCTGGGACCAACGTCCTGACTTTC. Translation: CASSPSSSGTNVLTF.

In its sample, this clonotype was seen many times. V usage is TRBV9 and J usage is TRBJ1-3, with D uncertain. V was cut by 6 bases and J by 4 bases, with 8 bases left in between. The CDR3 is 12 residues long. Germline-derived CDR1 and CDR2 are SGDLS and YYNGEE. The CDR3 sequence: CASKSGGNTIYF. The CDR3 DNA reads TGTGCCAGCAAAAGCGGGGGAAACACCATATATTTT.

The sample holds many counts of this clonotype. The CDR3 reads CASSQGALSRLAVETQYF. In nucleotides, the CDR3 is TGTGCCAGCAGCCAAGGGGCTCTCTCGCGGCTCGCTGTGGAGACCCAGTACTTC. The V and J genes are TRBV3-1 and TRBJ2-5; D unresolved. Trimming left V 1 base short and J 5 bases short, with 23 bases between. This CDR3 spans 18 amino acids. Germline-derived CDR1 and CDR2 are LGHDT and YNNKEL (reference sequence).

This clonotype was counted ten times or more. The genes are TRBV15 and TRBJ2-7, with D maybe TRBD1 (6 bases). The ends were cut back, 0 bases at V and 7 bases at J, with 10 bases in the middle. The CDR3 sequence is 13 residues long. Germline CDR1 is LNHNV and CDR2 is YYDKDF (reference sequence). For the CDR3, the DNA is TGTGCCACCAGCAGAGATCGAACAGGGGAGCAGTACTTC. Its translation is CATSRDRTGEQYF.

This clonotype was counted ten times or more. The chain is built from TRBV9 and TRBJ2-1; 9 bases align to TRBD2. Looked up from germline, CDR1 is SGDLS and CDR2 is YYNGEE. V lost 3 bases and J lost 6; bases outside the gene matches: 10. This CDR3 has 16 amino acids. The CDR3 protein is CASSATGGGASNEQFF. DNA of the CDR3: TGTGCCAGCAGCGCAACCGGCGGGGGGGCCTCCAATGAGCAGTTCTTC.

Only a few counts were recorded for this clonotype. This sequence joins TRBV5-1 and TRBJ2-7, with D perhaps being TRBD1 or TRBD2 (6 bases each). Trimming pared 4 bases from V and 4 bases from J, leaving 18 bases between. The CDR3 runs 15 residues. Looked up from germline, CDR1 is SGHRS and CDR2 is YFSETQ. The CDR3 region is CASSPEGQGTYEQYF. The CDR3 DNA is TGCGCCAGCAGCCCGGAGGGGCAGGGGACTTACGAGCAGTACTTC.

This clonotype occurred a few times. The chain is built from TRBV3-1 and TRBJ1-1; D not certain. Germline assignment: CDR1 LGHDT and CDR2 YNNKEL (reference sequence). The CDR3 is 13 residues long. V lost 8 bases, J lost 1 base, and 11 bases lay in between. CDR3 residues: CASLGLGNTEAFF. The CDR3 DNA sequence: TGTGCCAGCCTAGGACTCGGGAACACTGAAGCTTTCTTT.

Ten or more counts support this clonotype. The genes are TRBV7-9 and TRBJ1-1; the D is unclear. The germline gives CDR1 SEHNR, CDR2 FQNEAQ (reference sequence). V lost 3 bases and J lost 1, with 9 bases in between. The CDR3 runs 14 residues. Here the CDR3 DNA reads TGTGCCAGCAGCTTTTCCCGGAGGAACACTGAAGCTTTCTTT. Amino acids: CASSFSRRNTEAFF.

This clonotype has ten or more counts. The chain recombines TRBV29-1 with TRBJ1-3, with no clear D. Trimming shortened V by 7 bases and J by 0 bases, and 10 bases separated the two germline ends. The CDR3 totals 13 residues. Germline assignment: CDR1 SQVTM and CDR2 ANQGSEA. The CDR3: CSAVSSSGNTIYF. The DNA for the CDR3 is TGCAGCGCCGTGAGTTCCTCTGGAAACACCATATATTTT. Full variable domain (missing parts from reference TRBV29-1 and TRBJ1-3): SAVISQKPSRDICQRGTSLTIQCQVDSQVTMMFWYRQQPGQSLTLIATANQGSEATYESGFVIDKFPISRPNLTFSTLTVSNMSPEDSSIYLCSAVSSSGNTIYFGEGSWLTVV.

This clonotype has ten or more counts. The chain employs TRBV7-2 and TRBJ2-7; D remains ambiguous. This CDR3 spans 16 amino acids. The V gene's germline CDR1 is SGHTA and CDR2 FQGNSA. The V gene lost 3 bases and the J gene lost 3 bases, with 18 bases spanning the gap. In DNA form, the CDR3 reads TGTGCCAGCAGCTTTGGGCTACCAAGACCCATCTACGAGCAGTACTTC. Protein: CASSFGLPRPIYEQYF. The whole variable domain, filled in from reference TRBV7-2 and TRBJ2-7, reads GAGVSQSPSNKVTEKGKDVELRCDPISGHTALYWYRQSLGQGLEFLIYFQGNSAPDKSGLPSDRFSAERTGGSVSTLTIQRTQQEDSAVYLCASSFGLPRPIYEQYFGPGTRLTVT.